The next 28 T cell receptor beta chains were all read from a single sample in a study of shared clonotypes between healthy human individuals. The method was immunoSEQ multiplex PCR; TCRdb's version includes in-frame clones alone and lacks a portion of them. The profile shows approximately 2.1 million clones, 85% to 95% of them singletons. The sequenced material came from naive CD4+ T cells from PBMCs. Subset noted: CD45RA+ positively selected. The receptor source for this set is a man in his late teens or twenties in good health. Some clones in this sample may be carry-over from other donors' samples.

This chain links TRBV5-4 with TRBJ1-1, with TRBD1 matching over 7 bases. Looked up from germline, CDR1 is SGHNT and CDR2 is YYREEE (reference sequence). CDR3 length: 18 residues. J was trimmed by 0 bases and V by 0 bases; bases with no gene match: 11. CDR3 loop: CASSLGTAGGTLNTEAFF. The CDR3 nucleotides are TGTGCCAGCAGCTTGGGGACGGCAGGGGGAACCCTGAACACTGAAGCTTTCTTT. Variable domain in full (rest from reference TRBV5-4 and TRBJ1-1): ETGVTQSPTHLIKTRGQQVTLRCSSQSGHNTVSWYQQALGQGPQFIFQYYREEENGRGNFPPRFSGLQFPNYSSELNVNALELDDSALYLCASSLGTAGGTLNTEAFFGQGTRLTVV.

V gene TRBV19 combines with J gene TRBJ2-3, with TRBD1 identical over 10 bases. The germline CDR1 and CDR2 sequences are LNHDA and SQIVND (reference sequence). The V and J ends lost 5 bases and 3 bases, in that order; junction bases with no gene match: 8. The CDR3 sequence is 16 residues long. CDR3 DNA: TGTGCCAGTAGTGCAGACAGGGGGCGCGGGACAGATACGCAGTATTTT. Encoded protein: CASSADRGRGTDTQYF.

This clone was recorded a few times. The J gene is TRBJ1-1, the V gene TRBV30, with D perhaps TRBD1 (5 bases). Trimming removed 3 bases at V and 0 bases at J, with 14 bases between. The germline CDR1 and CDR2 sequences are GTSNPN and SVGIG (reference sequence). The CDR3 runs to 15 residues. The CDR3: CAWSGKGLMNTEAFF. CDR3 nucleotide sequence: TGTGCCTGGAGCGGGAAGGGACTCATGAACACTGAAGCTTTCTTT.

The count of this clone is one. V and J are TRBV7-2 and TRBJ1-1, with TRBD1 as a possible D gene (6 bases). There are 14 residues in the CDR3. V lost 4 bases and J lost 5, with 14 bases in between. Germline CDR1 is SGHTA and CDR2 is FQGNSA. The CDR3 loop is CASSSWGAATEAFF. For the CDR3, the DNA is TGTGCCAGCAGCTCTTGGGGGGCGGCGACTGAAGCTTTCTTT.

V and J are TRBV19 and TRBJ1-2; D is perhaps TRBD1 (6 bases). Germline V gene sequence: CDR1 LNHDA, CDR2 SQIVND (reference sequence). V was shortened by 5 bases and J by 1 base, with 11 bases between the two germline ends. The CDR3 has 14 amino acids. CDR3 residues: CASSPSDSNYGYTF. CDR3 bases: TGTGCCAGTAGTCCATCGGACAGTAACTATGGCTACACCTTC.

As to this clone: In the same sample, other DNA sequences code for this CDR3. The V and J genes are TRBV7-9 and TRBJ2-3; D not certain. The germline gives CDR1 SEHNR, CDR2 FQNEAQ (reference sequence). CDR3 length: 12 amino acids. Trimming removed 2 bases at V and 4 bases at J, with 4 bases between. The DNA for the CDR3 is TGTGCCAGCAGCTTATCGCCAGATACGCAGTATTTT. Amino acids: CASSLSPDTQYF.

This rearrangement joins TRBV7-3 to TRBJ2-2; 11 positions match TRBD2. The V segment lost 3 bases and the J segment 1 base; nucleotides outside the gene matches: 4. CDR1 is SGHTA and CDR2 is FQGTGA in the germline V gene. This CDR3 is built from 17 residues. The CDR3 is CASSFLAGGGNTGELFF. For the CDR3, the DNA is TGTGCCAGCAGCTTCCTAGCGGGAGGTGGGAACACCGGGGAGCTGTTTTTT. Full variable domain (outside the CDR3, taken from reference TRBV7-3 and TRBJ2-2): GAGVSQTPSNKVTEKGKYVELRCDPISGHTALYWYRQSLGQGPEFLIYFQGTGAADDSGLPNDRFFAVRPEGSVSTLKIQRTERGDSAVYLCASSFLAGGGNTGELFFGEGSRLTVL.

A word on this clone: One junction end disagrees with the germline gene, perhaps due to a read error. This rearrangement joins TRBV7-9 to TRBJ1-3; TRBD1 matches 8 bases. Per the germline V gene, CDR1 is SEHNR and CDR2 is FQNEAQ (reference sequence). The CDR3 sequence is 17 residues long. The CDR3 region has the DNA TGTGCCAGCAGCCCAGCACAGGGGGTGAGATCTGGAAGCACCATATATTTT. Protein: CASSPAQGVRSGSTIYF.

This clone was observed once. V is TRBV6-1 and J is TRBJ1-4; no clear D. The CDR3 is 18 amino acids. Trimming cost V 2 bases and J 0 bases, with 16 bases left between them. Germline loops: CDR1 MNHNS, CDR2 SASEGT. The CDR3 region is CASSEPGWTSATNEKLFF. CDR3 in DNA: TGTGCCAGCAGTGAACCCGGGTGGACCAGTGCAACTAATGAAAAACTGTTTTTT.

DNA for the CDR3: TGTGCCAGCAACATAGGGGGAGGGCAGGGAGGCAATGAGCAGTTCTTC. Residues: CASNIGGGQGGNEQFF. The V call is TRBV4-2, the J call TRBJ2-1; D might be TRBD2 (7 bases). Germline assignment: CDR1 LGHNA and CDR2 YNFKEQ. The V gene lost 7 bases and the J gene lost 6 bases, with 22 bases spanning the gap. The CDR3 is 16 amino acids.

V and J are TRBV6-6 and TRBJ2-3; D may be TRBD2 (5 bases). The CDR3 is 15 amino acids. The germline CDR1 and CDR2 sequences are MNHNY and SVGAGI (reference sequence). The V and J ends lost 7 bases and 5 bases respectively, with 19 bases between them. The CDR3 DNA sequence: TGTGCCAGCACCACAACTAGGGCCCTCGGAGATACGCAGTATTTT. It yields the protein CASTTTRALGDTQYF.

V and J are TRBV4-1 and TRBJ1-1; D ambiguous. Germline CDR1 MGHRA, CDR2 YSYEKL. The CDR3 has 15 residues. Trimming left V 1 base short and J 4 bases short, with 13 bases between. The CDR3 nucleotides read TGCGCCAGCAGCCAAGTCTTCCCTCCCAGCACTGAAGCTTTCTTT. Translated: CASSQVFPPSTEAFF.

The rearrangement joins TRBV10-3 to TRBJ2-1, with 12 bases matching TRBD2. This CDR3 contains 19 residues. CDR1 and CDR2 (germline): ENHRY, SYGVKD. J was trimmed by 4 bases and V by 6 bases; bases with no gene match: 16. The CDR3, as DNA: TGTGCCATCAGATCCGGGACTAGCGGGTATCGACCCATTTACAATGAGCAGTTCTTC. It specifies CAIRSGTSGYRPIYNEQFF.

V gene TRBV7-6 combines with J gene TRBJ2-7; possibly TRBD1 for D (6 bases). Trimming left V 4 bases short and J 0 bases short, with 16 bases between. The CDR3 has 16 residues. CDR1 is SGHVS and CDR2 is FNYEAQ in the germline V gene. The CDR3 protein is CASSSPLTGGSYEQYF. The CDR3 DNA reads as TGTGCCAGCAGCTCCCCCCTGACAGGCGGCTCCTACGAGCAGTACTTC.

The chain uses TRBV6-5 and TRBJ2-2, with D unclear. V lost 6 bases and J lost 6, with 8 bases in between. CDR1 and CDR2 (germline): MNHEY, SVGAGI. This CDR3 is 12 amino acids long. In DNA, the CDR3 is TGTGCCAGCAGGGTGTTGGCCGGGGAGCTGTTTTTT. Its translation: CASRVLAGELFF.

The chain carries TRBV9 and TRBJ1-1, with 8 nucleotides matching TRBD1. The CDR3 runs to 13 residues. From germline, CDR1 is SGDLS and CDR2 YYNGEE. The ends lost 3 bases at V and 5 bases at J; junction bases unmatched: 3. The CDR3 is CASSATGGTEAFF. The CDR3 DNA follows: TGTGCCAGCAGCGCTACAGGGGGAACTGAAGCTTTCTTT.

Comment on this clone: Other nucleotide sequences from this sample produce the same CDR3. The chain joins TRBV11-2 to TRBJ2-7; D may match TRBD1 or TRBD2 (6 bases each). V gave up 1 base and J gave up 3 bases, with 10 bases separating them. This CDR3 is built from 14 residues. Germline V gene data show CDR1 as SGHAT and CDR2 as FQNNGV. In DNA, the CDR3 is TGTGCCAGCAGCTTAGTTGGGGGGCTCTACGAGCAGTACTTC. Its translation: CASSLVGGLYEQYF.

This chain connects TRBV5-1 to TRBJ2-3; no reliable D call. V was cut by 9 bases and J by 2 bases, with 7 bases left in between. This CDR3 has 11 amino acids. The germline V gene has CDR1 SGHRS and CDR2 YFSETQ. The CDR3 sequence is CATADTDTQYF. In nucleotides, the CDR3 is TGCGCCACCGCGGACACAGATACGCAGTATTTT.

The J gene is TRBJ2-7, the V gene TRBV5-1; TRBD2 matches at 13 bases. CDR3 length: 16 amino acids. The germline V gene encodes CDR1 SGHRS and CDR2 YFSETQ. Losses at the gene ends were 3 bases for V and 4 bases for J; bases not matched to a gene: 7. The CDR3 sequence: CASSSRLAGGGYEQYF. The CDR3 coding sequence is TGCGCCAGCAGCTCACGACTAGCGGGAGGAGGGTACGAGCAGTACTTC. The variable domain in full, completed from reference TRBV5-1 and TRBJ2-7, reads KAGVTQTPRYLIKTRGQQVTLSCSPISGHRSVSWYQQTPGQGLQFLFEYFSETQRNKGNFPGRFSGRQFSNSRSEMNVSTLELGDSALYLCASSSRLAGGGYEQYFGPGTRLTVT.

The V and J genes are TRBV6-6 and TRBJ2-1, with D possibly TRBD2 on 7 matching bases. Per the germline V gene, CDR1 is MNHNY and CDR2 is SVGAGI (reference sequence). CDR3 size: 15 residues. Trimming removed 6 bases at V and 0 bases at J, with 12 bases between. The CDR3 region has the DNA TGTGCCAGCAGCCTAGCGGACAGCTCCTACAATGAGCAGTTCTTC. It encodes CASSLADSSYNEQFF.

The rearrangement links TRBV27 to TRBJ2-5, with unresolved D. This CDR3 has 12 residues. V lost 4 bases and J lost 4, with 7 bases in between. CDR1 MNHEY and CDR2 SMNVEV come from the germline V gene (reference sequence). The CDR3 bases are TGTGCCAGCAGTTCCTCTATAGAGACCCAGTACTTC. It translates to CASSSSIETQYF.

The chain is built from TRBV19 and TRBJ1-5; a weak D match, TRBD1 (6 bases). Germline-derived CDR1 and CDR2 are LNHDA and SQIVND (reference sequence). Deletions cut 3 bases from V and 5 bases from J, with 14 bases between. The CDR3 loop spans 15 amino acids. In DNA, the CDR3 is TGTGCCAGTAGTATCCTTCTGGGGGCGGATCAGCCCCAGCATTTT. Its protein product is CASSILLGADQPQHF. The complete variable domain, with remaining parts taken from reference TRBV19 and TRBJ1-5, reads DGGITQSPKYLFRKEGQNVTLSCEQNLNHDAMYWYRQDPGQGLRLIYYSQIVNDFQKGDIAEGYSVSREKKESFPLTVTSAQKNPTAFYLCASSILLGADQPQHFGDGTRLSIL.

J is TRBJ2-1 and V is TRBV6-5; D gene ambiguous. The ends were cut back, 6 bases at V and 9 bases at J, with 15 bases in the middle. This CDR3 region has 13 residues. The germline V gene encodes CDR1 MNHEY and CDR2 SVGAGI. The CDR3 nucleotides read TGTGCCAGCAGCCCTAACTTCGAGAGTGAGCAGTTCTTC. Protein: CASSPNFESEQFF.

The V call is TRBV2, the J call TRBJ2-5; D call uncertain. The CDR3 contains 15 residues. Per the germline V gene, CDR1 is SNHLY and CDR2 is FYNNEI. V was trimmed by 0 bases and J by 1 base, leaving 9 bases between them. The CDR3: CASSEAVGSQETQYF. The CDR3 DNA reads as TGTGCCAGCAGTGAAGCGGTGGGGTCCCAAGAGACCCAGTACTTC. Full variable domain (rest looked up from reference TRBV2 and TRBJ2-5): EPEVTQTPSHQVTQMGQEVILRCVPISNHLYFYWYRQILGQKVEFLVSFYNNEISEKSEIFDDQFSVERPDGSNFTLKIRSTKLEDSAMYFCASSEAVGSQETQYFGPGTRLLVL.

This clone was detected once. The V call is TRBV28, the J call TRBJ2-7; 12 bases agree with TRBD2. J gave up 3 bases and V 4 bases, and 13 bases lay outside the gene matches. Per the germline V gene, CDR1 is MDHEN and CDR2 is SYDVKM. There are 18 residues in the CDR3. The CDR3 DNA sequence: TGTGCCAGCAGTTATCCCCGGGCTAGCGGGAGGGTTTTCTACGAGCAGTACTTC. As protein: CASSYPRASGRVFYEQYF. The full variable domain, in which reference TRBV28 and TRBJ2-7 provide the parts outside the CDR3, is DVKVTQSSRYLVKRTGEKVFLECVQDMDHENMFWYRQDPGLGLRLIYFSYDVKMKEKGDIPEGYSVSREKKERFSLILESASTNQTSMYLCASSYPRASGRVFYEQYFGPGTRLTVT.

This clone was detected a few times. This sample includes further DNA sequences coding for the same CDR3. V and J are TRBV18 and TRBJ1-1, with no clear D. This CDR3 has 13 residues. V was clipped by 5 bases and J by 0 bases, with 7 bases between them. Germline-derived CDR1 and CDR2 are KGHSH and LQKENI. In DNA, the CDR3 is TGTGCCAGCTCAACTACACTGAACACTGAAGCTTTCTTT. Translated: CASSTTLNTEAFF.

The V call is TRBV7-3, the J call TRBJ1-2; possibly TRBD1 for D (5 bases). CDR1 is SGHTA and CDR2 is FQGTGA in the germline V gene. The CDR3 length is 15 residues. The V and J ends lost 5 bases and 8 bases respectively, with 21 bases between them. CDR3 residues: CASSLTLTGLGGYTF. The CDR3 bases are TGTGCCAGCAGCCTGACCCTAACAGGATTAGGAGGCTACACCTTC.

For this clone: The same CDR3 also results from other DNA sequences found in this sample. The rearrangement joins TRBV6-5 to TRBJ1-5, with D possibly TRBD1 on 6 matching bases. This CDR3 region has 14 residues. V was pared by 6 bases and J by 4 bases, with 13 bases between. Germline CDR1 is MNHEY and CDR2 is SVGAGI. CDR3 nucleotide sequence: TGTGCCAGCAGCCGCCGACAGGAGAATCAGCCCCAGCATTTT. Amino acids: CASSRRQENQPQHF.